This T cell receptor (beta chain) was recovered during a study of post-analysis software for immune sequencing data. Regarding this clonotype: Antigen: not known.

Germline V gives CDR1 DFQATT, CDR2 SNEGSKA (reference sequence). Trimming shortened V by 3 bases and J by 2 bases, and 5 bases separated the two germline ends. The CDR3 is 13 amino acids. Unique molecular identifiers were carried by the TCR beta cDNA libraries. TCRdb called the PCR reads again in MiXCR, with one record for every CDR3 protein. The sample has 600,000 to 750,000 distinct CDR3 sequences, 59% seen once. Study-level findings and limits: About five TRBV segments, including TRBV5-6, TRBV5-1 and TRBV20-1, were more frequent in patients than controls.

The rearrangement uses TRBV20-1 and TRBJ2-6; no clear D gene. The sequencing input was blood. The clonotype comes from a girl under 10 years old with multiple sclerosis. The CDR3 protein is CSASVPGANVLTF. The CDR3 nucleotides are TGCAGTGCTAGTGTTCCTGGGGCCAACGTCCTGACTTTC.